This T cell receptor (beta chain) was sequenced in a study of T cell responses to AZD1222 COVID-19 vaccine (dated by TCRdb to 2020 to 2022). With respect to the entire study: A total of just over 230 trial participants underwent TCR sequencing, of whom about 210 received two doses of AZD1222 and 26 received two doses of the MenACWY control vaccine. Enrollment into the trials was organized by age into subgroups of 18-55, 56-69 and 70-plus years, and those subgroups contained approximately 160, 26 and 62 TCR-sequenced participants, respectively. Overall results and qualifications from the work: The 56-69-year group was small, and its depth increase did not reach significance, likely because of low power. Epitopes outside the regions mutated in the B.1.351 and B.1.1.7 variants were reportedly recognized by nearly half of the unique spike-specific TCRs. No day 14 peak-response samples were available, so repertoires were characterized only after the peak T cell response. The vaccine-associated CD4 TCRs covered the entire spike protein, and the dominant responses fell in regions 160-218 and 743-854. A significant rise in spike-specific TCR breadth and depth was observed after two AZD1222 doses relative to day 0 and relative to MenACWY recipients. Conclusions about previously exposed vaccinees are limited because only a handful of AZD1222 recipients were SARS-CoV-2 seropositive at baseline. Most participants were white British and females outnumbered males, and the authors suggested that clonal diversity may have been underestimated.

The CDR3 regions of human TCRbeta chains were analyzed by immunosequencing. As for how the authors treated the data: Repertoire TCRs were matched against a reference library of SARS-CoV-2-specific TCRs generated with the MIRA antigen-specificity platform. Breadth was defined as the fraction of unique TCRs that were SARS-CoV-2-associated, and depth was defined as the fraction of total T cells that were SARS-CoV-2-associated. Using the MIRA data, each spike-specific TCR was mapped to the spike region that the TCR reacts to and placed in a CD4 or CD8 class. Log10-transformed breadth and depth values were compared by one-way ANOVA with Sidak's multiple comparisons tests. This immuneACCESS table, as held by TCRdb, lists in-frame sequences with V and J called but not all clones. Of the missing ones, under half trace to an unresolved V gene in checked studies; the others have no known cause. The V and J calls and clone size were taken over from that table, and D and trimming were inferred from the DNA. Recorded for this sample are around 91,000 clones; more than 85% of them occurred a single time. About 8.3% of the sample is taken by the ten largest.

Of note for this clone: Its recognized antigen is unknown. It has no much larger one-base neighbor in the sample; base qualities were not kept.

The CDR3, cysteine through phenylalanine, is 14 amino acids long. Only CDR3 DNA remains: 42 bases, in frame from the first base. Sequences LGHDT (CDR1) and YNNKEL (CDR2) are obtained from the germline V gene (reference sequence). V lost 4 bases and J lost 1 base; the stretch between them is 8 bases long. In the paper's terms, the time point label means: about 28 days (+/-7) after the second vaccine dose. AZD1222 recipients whose second dose came at about 4 weeks and those whose second dose came at about 12 weeks were combined into one group, since spike-specific TCR depth and breadth did not differ between the two schedules. Vaccinee samples were obtained from the UK trials COV001 and COV002, which included a single-blind randomized controlled phase 2/3 trial of AZD1222 (ChAdOx1 nCoV-19) in healthy adults. For TCRbeta chain sequencing, PBMC samples from trial participants were taken at day 0 and at day 28 after the second dose.

The sequence joins TRBV3-1 (or the pseudogene TRBV3-2) to TRBJ2-1; the D segment could be TRBD2, given 5 matching bases. The receptor was isolated from an adult who received the AZD1222 COVID-19 vaccine. Specimen: peripheral blood, collected 28 days after the second AZD1222 dose. The CDR3: CASSLRGSYNEQFF. The nucleotide sequence is TGTGCCAGCAGCCTCCGGGGATCCTACAATGAGCAGTTCTTC.